This entry is about one TCR beta chain. The CDR3 is 17 amino acids. Germline-derived CDR1 and CDR2 are MNHNS and SASEGT. V was clipped by 2 bases and J by 2 bases; unmatched bases: 9. The record originates from a study of blood T cell repertoires in COVID-19. Study overall: The United States, Italy and Spain supplied acute and convalescent COVID-19 samples. The analysed material was cDNA or gDNA that came from T cells, B-cell-depleted T cells, or PBMCs.

Source study methods: Using reference gene primer amplification, nucleated cell counts were estimated. The table came from immunoSEQ multiplex PCR; TCRdb's copy has only in-frame clones and leaves some out. The V and J calls and clone size come from that table; D and trimming were worked out from the DNA. This table has about 39,000 clones, approximately 88% appearing once. This TCR came from a man in his forties or fifties with active or convalescent COVID-19. This chain connects TRBV6-1 to TRBJ2-3, with TRBD2 matching 8 bases. Specimen: peripheral blood. This CDR3 is CASSEYRTSGNTDTQYF. DNA for the CDR3: TGTGCCAGCAGTGAATATCGAACTAGCGGAAACACAGATACGCAGTATTTT.